This entry lists 26 T cell receptor beta chains sequenced from one sample in a study of HIV-infected patients and healthy controls. Follow-up blood was drawn about 14 weeks, roughly three months, after antiretroviral therapy began. The repertoire came from unfractionated whole blood and reflected all unsorted peripheral T cells. cDNA was made from 400 to 500 ng RNA using alpha and beta constant primers. Each of the alpha and beta chains got its own library through chain-specific third strand synthesis with indices. TCRdb re-called the 5' RACE reads with MiXCR, one entry per CDR3 protein. This repertoire shows roughly 14,000 distinct CDR3 sequences, around 10% found once; its top ten account for roughly 40%. The sample was blood, taken during antiretroviral therapy. The receptor source for this set is an adult with HIV infection. The donor label of this sample is uncertain.

This clonotype was seen ten or more times. The chain recombines TRBV30 with TRBJ2-1; TRBD1 matches 8 bases. The J segment lost 6 bases and the V segment lost 5 bases, leaving 12 bases of the junction unmatched. This CDR3 has 15 amino acids. Per germline, CDR1 GTSNPN and CDR2 SVGIG (reference sequence). In nucleotides, the CDR3 is TGTGCCTGGGCTGCTTCGGGACAGGTAGCCAATGAGCAGTTCTTC. Translating it yields CAWAASGQVANEQFF.

In this sample, this clonotype turned up many times. CDR3: CASSSGGMVYNEQFF. The DNA for the CDR3 is TGCGCCAGCAGCTCAGGGGGCATGGTATACAATGAGCAGTTCTTC. The chain uses TRBV5-1 and TRBJ2-1, with 8 bases lining up with TRBD1. V was pared by 3 bases and J by 4 bases, with 6 bases of the junction left unmatched. Per germline, CDR1 SGHRS and CDR2 YFSETQ. The CDR3 is 15 amino acids.

This clonotype came up many times. This rearrangement joins TRBV3-1 to TRBJ2-3; D is undetermined. This CDR3 has 18 residues. Germline assignment: CDR1 LGHDT and CDR2 YNNKEL (reference sequence). V lost 4 bases to trimming and J lost 0 bases, with 20 bases between them. CDR3 sequence reads: CASSPGLRVPRSTDTQYF. The CDR3 DNA is TGTGCCAGCAGCCCCGGGCTCCGAGTTCCCCGTAGCACAGATACGCAGTATTTT.

This clonotype has at least ten counts. The V call is TRBV25-1, the J call TRBJ2-3, with 8 bases aligning to TRBD2. Germline CDR1 and CDR2: MGHDK and SYGVNS. The CDR3 sequence is 16 residues long. With 4 bases clipped from V and 5 bases from J, the junction kept 11 bases outside the gene matches. CDR3 amino acids: CASSAGRAPGGDTQYF. CDR3 nucleotides: TGTGCCAGCAGTGCCGGGAGGGCCCCTGGTGGAGATACGCAGTATTTT.

This clonotype was observed at least ten times. V and J are TRBV5-1 and TRBJ1-1; D gene ambiguous. The germline gives CDR1 SGHRS, CDR2 YFSETQ. The CDR3 has 9 amino acids. Between the trimmed V and J ends, which lost 2 bases and 10 bases, there was a span of 3 bases. The CDR3 DNA is TGCGCCAGCAGCTTTCGAGCTTTCTTT. Translating gives CASSFRAFF.

This clonotype was recorded many times. This chain links TRBV12-3 or TRBV12-4 with TRBJ2-3, with 9 bases matching TRBD1. The CDR3 runs to 16 residues. Trimming cost V 5 bases and J 1 base; bases outside gene matches: 7. The CDR3 spells CASSAHRGQGTDTQYF. The CDR3 region has the DNA TGTGCCAGCAGTGCGCACAGGGGGCAGGGCACAGATACGCAGTATTTT.

This clonotype showed up many times. J is TRBJ2-5 and V is TRBV27; TRBD1 is a possible D gene (5 bases). CDR3 size: 15 residues. Germline V CDR1 and CDR2: MNHEY, SMNVEV (reference sequence). V was shortened by 2 bases and J by 2 bases, with 12 bases between the two germline ends. CDR3 coding DNA: TGTGCCAGCAGTTTAACAGGTCCCGTACAAGAGACCCAGTACTTC. Its protein is CASSLTGPVQETQYF.

This clonotype turned up a few times. The V and J genes are TRBV5-6 and TRBJ1-5; TRBD1 is a possible D gene (5 bases). V shed 1 base and J shed 2 bases, with 10 bases lying between them. Germline V CDR1 and CDR2: SGHDT, YYEEEE. The CDR3 is made up of 15 amino acids. In DNA form, the CDR3 reads TGTGCCAGCAGCTTGTTGGGACCGGGCAATCAGCCCCAGCATTTT. This sequence encodes CASSLLGPGNQPQHF.

The chain links TRBV10-2 to TRBJ2-5; 8 bases line up with TRBD1. CDR3 length: 16 residues. The V gene end was trimmed by 3 bases and the J gene end by 4 bases; junction bases not matched to a gene: 10. Germline assignment: CDR1 WSHSY and CDR2 SAAADI. CDR3 nucleotides: TGCGCCAGCAGTGATCCCAGGGGGCGACGAGGAGAGACCCAGTACTTC. Amino acid sequence: CASSDPRGRRGETQYF.

This clonotype was seen many times. The V call is TRBV4-1, the J call TRBJ1-2; D is undetermined. Trimming took 1 base from V and 3 from J, leaving 12 bases between them. The CDR3 contains 15 residues. CDR1 is MGHRA and CDR2 is YSYEKL in the germline V gene. CDR3: CASSQANLPHYGYTF. CDR3 sequence (DNA): TGCGCCAGCAGCCAAGCGAACTTACCCCACTATGGCTACACCTTC.

This clonotype has a count of ten or more. The chain combines TRBV10-1 with TRBJ2-3; perhaps TRBD2 as D (6 bases). The CDR3 is 14 residues long. V lost 6 bases, J lost 0 bases, and 10 bases lay in between. CDR1 WNHNN and CDR2 SYGVQD come from the germline V gene (reference sequence). The CDR3 here is CASSDGTSTDTQYF. CDR3 DNA sequence: TGCGCCAGCAGCGACGGGACTAGCACAGATACGCAGTATTTT.

This clonotype was recorded many times. The genes are TRBV12-3 or TRBV12-4 and TRBJ1-1, with D unclear. The V gene lost 6 bases and the J gene lost 0 bases, with 14 bases spanning the gap. The length of the CDR3 is 15 residues. The CDR3, as DNA: TGTGCCAGCAGCCCCCAAGGCAGCCTGAACACTGAAGCTTTCTTT. Its protein is CASSPQGSLNTEAFF.

The rearrangement joins TRBV30 to TRBJ2-5, with D perhaps TRBD1 (5 bases). CDR1 GTSNPN and CDR2 SVGIG come from the germline V gene (reference sequence). CDR3 length equals 15 residues. Trimming cost V 0 bases and J 2 bases, with 13 bases left between them. The CDR3 sequence is CAWSVKGTGQETQYF. In nucleotides, the CDR3 is TGTGCCTGGAGTGTAAAGGGTACAGGACAAGAGACCCAGTACTTC.

This clonotype has ten or more counts. This chain links TRBV5-4 with TRBJ2-5; 8 nucleotides line up with TRBD1. V gave up 4 bases and J gave up 4 bases; unmatched junction bases: 9. CDR1 is SGHNT, CDR2 YYREEE, per germline (reference sequence). The CDR3 has 15 amino acids. CDR3 in amino acids: CASSPQTGAGETQYF. Here the CDR3 DNA reads TGTGCCAGCAGCCCCCAGACAGGGGCGGGAGAGACCCAGTACTTC. Full variable domain (remainder filled in from reference TRBV5-4 and TRBJ2-5): ETGVTQSPTHLIKTRGQQVTLRCSSQSGHNTVSWYQQALGQGPQFIFQYYREEENGRGNFPPRFSGLQFPNYSSELNVNALELDDSALYLCASSPQTGAGETQYFGPGTRLLVL.

The V call is TRBV20-1, the J call TRBJ2-5, with D unresolved. The CDR3 runs 11 residues. V lost 5 bases and J lost 4, with 8 bases in between. CDR1 is DFQATT and CDR2 is SNEGSKA in the germline V gene (reference sequence). DNA of the CDR3: TGCAGTGCTCTAAAGGCAGAGACCCAGTACTTC. Protein sequence: CSALKAETQYF.

This clonotype was recorded at least ten times. The chain combines TRBV5-1 with TRBJ2-5, with TRBD1 as a possible D gene (5 bases). The CDR3 runs 14 residues. From germline, CDR1 is SGHRS and CDR2 YFSETQ. Trimming took 4 bases from V and 5 from J, leaving 15 bases between them. In DNA form, the CDR3 reads TGCGCCAGCAGCACACAAGGGGATGCGGAGACCCAGTACTTC. This encodes CASSTQGDAETQYF.

The chain employs TRBV6-4 and TRBJ2-5; possibly TRBD2 for D (5 bases). Germline CDR1 and CDR2: MRHNA and SNTAGT. The CDR3 has 15 amino acids. The ends were cut back, 10 bases at V and 3 bases at J, with 21 bases in the middle. CDR3 in amino acids: CATRAGGTLEETQYF. CDR3 sequence (DNA): TGTGCCACACGAGCCGGAGGAACTCTGGAAGAGACCCAGTACTTC.

In this sample, this clonotype turned up a few times. This rearrangement joins TRBV12-3 or TRBV12-4 to TRBJ2-5; 9 bases line up with TRBD1. This CDR3 spans 15 amino acids. The V segment lost 1 base and the J segment 6 bases; nucleotides outside the gene matches: 6. This CDR3 reads CASSLGQGDLKTQYF. CDR3 coding DNA: TGTGCCAGCAGTTTAGGACAGGGGGATCTGAAGACCCAGTACTTC.

There are many counts of this clonotype. The chain joins TRBV28 to TRBJ2-7; D is unclear. The CDR3 is 13 residues long. Germline CDR1 and CDR2: MDHEN and SYDVKM. The germline V and J ends were trimmed by 3 bases and 3 bases, with 9 bases remaining between them. The CDR3 is CASSFHRLYEQYF. CDR3 coding DNA: TGTGCCAGCAGTTTCCACAGACTCTACGAGCAGTACTTC.

The table lists this clonotype with many counts. The chain carries TRBV7-2 and TRBJ2-5, with 8 bases matching TRBD2. This CDR3 spans 13 amino acids. V lost 3 bases and J lost 9; bases outside the gene matches: 6. From germline, CDR1 is SGHTA and CDR2 FQGNSA. The CDR3 DNA reads TGTGCCAGCAGCTTGATAGCGGGGCAGGCCCAGTACTTC. It translates to CASSLIAGQAQYF. The variable domain in full, with the rest retrieved from reference TRBV7-2 and TRBJ2-5, is GAGVSQSPSNKVTEKGKDVELRCDPISGHTALYWYRQSLGQGLEFLIYFQGNSAPDKSGLPSDRFSAERTGGSVSTLTIQRTQQEDSAVYLCASSLIAGQAQYFGPGTRLLVL.

This clonotype was seen at least ten times. V is TRBV6-5 and J is TRBJ1-1, with D possibly being TRBD1 (5 bases). Germline CDR1 is MNHEY and CDR2 is SVGAGI. V was clipped by 5 bases and J by 3 bases, with 13 bases between them. This CDR3 is 14 amino acids long. The CDR3 DNA sequence: TGTGCCAGCAGTCCCGATTGGGGCGACACTGAAGCTTTCTTT. Protein product: CASSPDWGDTEAFF.

The chain employs TRBV19 and TRBJ2-5; D gene unclear. The CDR3 consists of 12 residues. In germline, CDR1 is LNHDA, CDR2 SQIVND (reference sequence). The V end was cut by 4 bases, the J end by 5 bases, with 8 bases between. Written as DNA, the CDR3 is TGTGCCAGTAGTACCCCGGCGGAGACCCAGTACTTC. It yields the protein CASSTPAETQYF.

This clonotype was observed many times. The chain links TRBV20-1 to TRBJ2-3; 11 nucleotides match TRBD1. The CDR3 covers 15 residues. V was clipped by 6 bases and J by 2 bases; unmatched bases: 7. Germline CDR1 is DFQATT and CDR2 is SNEGSKA (reference sequence). CDR3: CSARTGGGFTDTQYF. The CDR3 DNA is TGCAGTGCCCGGACAGGGGGCGGTTTCACAGATACGCAGTATTTT.

There are many counts of this clonotype. The chain employs TRBV6-6 and TRBJ1-1, with TRBD1 matching over 8 bases. The trim removed 6 bases at V and 0 bases at J, leaving 12 bases unmatched. CDR3 size: 17 residues. CDR1 MNHNY and CDR2 SVGAGI come from the germline V gene (reference sequence). The CDR3 loop is CASSPWAGTGVNTEAFF. CDR3 DNA sequence: TGTGCCAGCAGCCCCTGGGCAGGGACAGGAGTGAACACTGAAGCTTTCTTT.

Turning to this clonotype: This may be a read error: a much more frequent sequence differs by one nucleotide. The chain carries TRBV2 and TRBJ2-1, with 7 bases fitting TRBD2. The germline V gene encodes CDR1 SNHLY and CDR2 FYNNEI. The CDR3 sequence is 17 residues long. With 6 bases clipped from V and 3 bases from J, the junction kept 14 bases outside the gene matches. DNA of the CDR3: TGTGCCAGCAGCGCGAGTAGCGGGTCCAGCTACTACAATGAGCAGTTCTTC. It translates to CASSASSGSSYYNEQFF.

The rearrangement uses TRBV7-2 and TRBJ2-7, with D possibly called TRBD1 or TRBD2 (6 bases each). The CDR3 is 16 amino acids. Germline V gives CDR1 SGHTA, CDR2 FQGNSA. The ends were cut back, 0 bases at V and 2 bases at J, with 14 bases in the middle. The CDR3 protein is CASSLAGGTHTYEQYF. The DNA for the CDR3 is TGTGCCAGCAGCTTAGCAGGGGGGACTCACACCTACGAGCAGTACTTC.